Listed below are T cell receptor beta chains from one sample, sequenced in a study of T cell responses to AZD1222 COVID-19 vaccine. Data came from immunoSEQ multiplex PCR; TCRdb stores just in-frame clones and leaves some out. In the table there are about 110,000 clones, about 85% of which are singletons. Sequencing was performed on peripheral blood, taken on day 0 of AZD1222 vaccination. These receptors originate from an adult in good health. Each CDR3 is given with its conserved first and last residue. The D gene is left open where the match is weak. Expanded clones are given a class, and other clones once, few, many or no size at all.

>.|TRBV28|TRBJ1-1|TRBD1
CASSFQGVTEAFF
TGTGCCAGCAGTTTTCAGGGGGTAACTGAAGCTTTCTTT
>.|TRBV6-5|TRBJ1-5|.
CASSMAADSNQPQHF
TGTGCCAGCTCTATGGCCGCCGATAGCAATCAGCCCCAGCATTTT
>.|TRBV15|TRBJ1-6|.
CATSTRDNSPLHF
TGTGCCACCAGCACCAGAGATAATTCACCCCTCCACTTT
>.|TRBV30|TRBJ1-4|TRBD1
CAWSSKTGSLATNEKLFF
TGTGCCTGGAGTTCGAAGACAGGGAGTTTGGCGACTAATGAAAAACTGTTTTTT
>.|TRBV3-1/TRBV3-2|TRBJ1-3|.
CASSRGDPSRNTIYF
TGTGCCAGCAGCCGGGGGGACCCAAGCAGAAACACCATATATTTT
>.|TRBV4-2|TRBJ2-1|.
CASSRPPDPTNEQFF
TGTGCCAGCAGCCGCCCCCCGGACCCGACCAATGAGCAGTTCTTC
>.|TRBV7-9|TRBJ2-7|TRBD1
CASSLTGTGANEQYF
TGTGCCAGCAGCCTCACCGGGACAGGGGCTAACGAGCAGTACTTC
>once|TRBV6-5|TRBJ1-3|TRBD1
CASRGQGDGWDTIYF
TGTGCCAGCAGGGGACAGGGAGATGGTTGGGACACCATATATTTT
>.|TRBV7-8|TRBJ2-1|.
CASSGRGTSSYNEQFF
TGTGCCAGCTCAGGAAGGGGCACGAGCTCCTACAATGAGCAGTTCTTC
>.|TRBV18|TRBJ1-5|.
CASSPDRNQPQHF
TGTGCCAGCTCACCCGACAGAAATCAGCCCCAGCATTTT
>.|TRBV6-1|TRBJ1-3|TRBD1
CASSESGGGNTIYF
TGTGCCAGCAGTGAATCAGGGGGTGGAAACACCATATATTTT
>.|TRBV7-2|TRBJ2-3|.
CASSQTTDTQYF
TGTGCCAGCAGCCAGACAACAGATACGCAGTATTTT
>.|TRBV5-1|TRBJ2-2|TRBD1
CASSLDRGTGELFF
TGCGCCAGCAGCTTGGACAGGGGAACCGGGGAGCTGTTTTTT
>.|TRBV11-2|TRBJ2-1|TRBD1
CASSLGRGSNEQFF
TGTGCCAGCAGCTTAGGCAGGGGGAGCAATGAGCAGTTCTTC
>.|TRBV28|TRBJ2-7|.
CASLSGLSYEQYF
TGTGCCAGCCTGAGCGGGTTATCCTACGAGCAGTACTTC
>.|TRBV4-1|TRBJ1-2|.
CASSQDPTGLYGYTF
TGCGCCAGCAGCCAGGATCCAACAGGACTCTATGGCTACACCTTC
>.|TRBV3-1/TRBV3-2|TRBJ1-5|.
CASSQTSNQPQHF
TGTGCCAGCAGCCAAACTAGCAATCAGCCCCAGCATTTT
>.|TRBV19|TRBJ1-1|.
CATSGESTEAFF
TGTGCCACCTCTGGGGAGAGCACTGAAGCTTTCTTT
>.|TRBV18|TRBJ2-5|TRBD1
CASSPLGTGGGQETQYF
TGTGCCAGCTCACCACTTGGGACAGGGGGAGGCCAAGAGACCCAGTACTTC
>once|TRBV7-3|TRBJ2-1|.
CASSLNRGGNEQFF
TGTGCCAGCAGCTTGAACAGGGGGGGCAATGAGCAGTTCTTC
>.|TRBV4-3|TRBJ1-5|.
CASSHGTNNQPQHF
TGCGCCAGCAGCCACGGGACAAACAATCAGCCCCAGCATTTT
>.|TRBV9|TRBJ1-5|TRBD1
CASSGPFSQDRLLGNQPQHF
TGTGCCAGCAGCGGCCCTTTCAGCCAGGACAGGCTCCTGGGGAATCAGCCCCAGCATTTT
>.|TRBV5-1|TRBJ1-1|.
CASSLSSGWNTEAFF
TGCGCCAGCAGCTTGAGCAGCGGCTGGAACACTGAAGCTTTCTTT
>.|TRBV2|TRBJ1-3|.
CASSEEGNSGNTIYF
TGTGCCAGCAGTGAGGAGGGAAACTCTGGAAACACCATATATTTT
>.|TRBV11-2|TRBJ2-5|.
CASSSHRGGRETQYF
TGTGCCAGCAGCTCCCACAGGGGCGGGAGGGAGACCCAGTACTTC
>.|TRBV4-2|TRBJ2-7|TRBD2
CASSSGLAQSYEQYF
TGTGCCAGCAGCTCGGGACTAGCCCAATCCTACGAGCAGTACTTC
>.|TRBV28|TRBJ1-2|TRBD1
CASSPVARGRYGYTF
TGTGCCAGCAGTCCCGTCGCCAGGGGGAGGTATGGCTACACCTTC
>.|TRBV3-1/TRBV3-2|TRBJ2-1|.
CASSSPKGAALNNEQFF
TGTGCCAGCAGCTCCCCAAAGGGAGCGGCTCTTAACAATGAGCAGTTCTTC
>few|TRBV27|TRBJ2-2|.
CASSLNSVNTGELFF
TGTGCCAGCAGTTTAAATTCGGTAAACACCGGGGAGCTGTTTTTT
>few|TRBV6-2/TRBV6-3|TRBJ2-6|.
CASSLVSGANVLTF
TGTGCCAGCAGTTTAGTCTCTGGGGCCAACGTCCTGACTTTC
>.|TRBV5-1|TRBJ1-2|.
CASSLGQGNYGYTF
TGCGCCAGCAGCTTGGGCCAGGGAAACTATGGCTACACCTTC
>.|TRBV3-1/TRBV3-2|TRBJ2-7|.
CASSGRTGAYEQYF
TGTGCCAGCAGCGGACGGACTGGCGCCTACGAGCAGTACTTC
>once|TRBV6-6|TRBJ1-5|.
CASSLLSPENQPQHF
TGTGCCAGCAGCCTACTGTCACCCGAGAATCAGCCCCAGCATTTT
>.|TRBV10-2|TRBJ1-3|TRBD1
CASSAGTAGNTIYF
TGCGCCAGCAGTGCCGGGACAGCTGGAAACACCATATATTTT
>once|TRBV19|TRBJ1-2|.
CASIQAGVDYGYTF
TGTGCCAGTATCCAAGCGGGGGTGGACTATGGCTACACCTTC
>.|TRBV4-2|TRBJ2-1|TRBD2
CASSQDSVGAGTSYNEQFF
TGTGCCAGCAGCCAAGATAGTGTTGGAGCGGGGACCTCCTACAATGAGCAGTTCTTC
>.|TRBV7-8|TRBJ1-1|.
CASSLEAGINTEAFF
TGTGCCAGCAGCTTAGAGGCAGGCATTAACACTGAAGCTTTCTTT
>.|TRBV9|TRBJ2-3|.
CASSTRVAVSTDTQYF
TGTGCCAGCAGCACCCGGGTGGCGGTGAGCACAGATACGCAGTATTTT
>.|TRBV10-3|TRBJ1-1|.
CAIRRDGNTEAFF
TGTGCCATCAGGAGGGACGGGAACACTGAAGCTTTCTTT